The 25 T cell receptor beta chains in this list originate from one sample, sequenced in a study of CD8 T cells in Susac syndrome. Random hexamers were used to reverse transcribe about 0.45 to 1 ug of RNA. A single record per CDR3 protein comes from TCRdb applying MiXCR to the immunoSEQ multiplex PCR reads. The sample yields some 300,000 distinct CDR3 sequences, around 91% seen once. The sequencing sample was made of CD8+ T cells from PBMCs. All receptors derive from a human donor with multiple sclerosis.

The chain joins TRBV6-2 or TRBV6-3 to TRBJ1-5, with D unclear. Germline V gives CDR1 MNHEY, CDR2 SVGEGT. V lost 2 bases to trimming and J lost 3 bases, with 14 bases between them. CDR3 length: 16 residues. The CDR3 spells CASSYPLAVSNQPQHF. CDR3 nucleotide sequence: TGTGCCAGCAGTTACCCCCTCGCGGTGTCCAATCAGCCCCAGCATTTT.

This clonotype was seen just once. The genes are TRBV7-9 and TRBJ2-7, with D perhaps TRBD1 (7 bases). Between the trimmed V and J ends, which lost 4 bases and 1 base, there was a span of 23 bases. The CDR3 is 18 residues long. Per the germline V gene, CDR1 is SEHNR and CDR2 is FQNEAQ (reference sequence). As DNA, the CDR3 is TGTGCCAGCAGCTCAAACTACCTTCTGACAGGGAGGTCCTACGAGCAGTACTTC. It is translated as CASSSNYLLTGRSYEQYF.

The DNA of the CDR3 is TGTGCCAGCAGACAGGGATTCGCCTACGAGCAGTACTTC. Protein sequence: CASRQGFAYEQYF. This sequence joins TRBV6-1 and TRBJ2-7, with a tentative D call TRBD1 (6 bases). CDR1 is MNHNS, CDR2 SASEGT, per germline. The CDR3 consists of 13 residues. The V and J ends lost 6 bases and 2 bases respectively, with 11 bases between them.

This chain joins TRBV6-2 or TRBV6-3 and TRBJ2-7, with D tentatively TRBD1 (6 bases). The CDR3 has 14 residues. V lost 5 bases and J lost 2, with 13 bases in between. Germline CDR1 and CDR2: MNHEY and SVGEGT. The CDR3 loop reads CASSGQNVPYEQYF. Written as DNA, the CDR3 is TGTGCCAGCAGTGGACAGAACGTACCCTACGAGCAGTACTTC.

This clonotype was recorded only once. The chain combines TRBV19 with TRBJ1-5, with D hard to call. The CDR3 spans 13 residues. The germline V and J ends were trimmed by 7 bases and 0 bases, with 7 bases remaining between them. Germline-derived CDR1 and CDR2 are LNHDA and SQIVND (reference sequence). This CDR3 reads CASNGFSNQPQHF. The DNA for the CDR3 is TGTGCCAGTAACGGGTTTAGCAATCAGCCCCAGCATTTT.

The V and J genes are TRBV7-9 and TRBJ2-7, with D possibly matching TRBD1 (7 bases). Germline V gene sequence: CDR1 SEHNR, CDR2 FQNEAQ (reference sequence). Trimming took off 3 bases at V and 5 bases at J, with 14 bases between the two ends. The CDR3 covers 14 residues. The CDR3 nucleotides read TGTGCCAGCAGCTTCGCAGGGGGGCCCAACGAGCAGTACTTC. Translation gives CASSFAGGPNEQYF.

CDR3 DNA: TGCGCCAGCAGCCAAGATCCGGCGGGGACGGGTTACGAGCAGTACTTC. Its translation is CASSQDPAGTGYEQYF. The V and J genes are TRBV4-3 and TRBJ2-7, with a tentative D call TRBD2 (6 bases). V was pared by 0 bases and J by 4 bases, with 16 bases between. The CDR3 covers 16 residues. Germline V gives CDR1 LGHNA, CDR2 YSLEER.

In its sample, this clonotype was seen a few times. This chain joins TRBV13 and TRBJ2-5, with D possibly TRBD1 on 5 matching bases. The CDR3 has 13 residues. Trimming left V 5 bases short and J 1 base short, with 8 bases between. Germline lookup yields CDR1 PRHDT and CDR2 FYEKMQ (reference sequence). The CDR3 DNA reads TGTGCCAGCAGCACCGACAGCCAAGAGACCCAGTACTTC. Protein: CASSTDSQETQYF.

V and J are TRBV27 and TRBJ1-5; no clear D gene. Germline CDR1 is MNHEY and CDR2 is SMNVEV (reference sequence). Trimming took 8 bases from V and 1 from J, leaving 15 bases between them. CDR3 length: 15 amino acids. CDR3 in DNA: TGTGCCAGCGGATTGACCTTGTACAGCAATCAGCCCCAGCATTTT. Translated, it gives CASGLTLYSNQPQHF.

This chain connects TRBV2 to TRBJ2-7, with 9 bases that match TRBD2. The CDR3 runs to 12 residues. CDR1 is SNHLY, CDR2 FYNNEI, per germline. With 11 bases clipped from V and 5 bases from J, the junction kept 7 bases outside the gene matches. CDR3 nucleotides: TGTGCCGGAGTAGCGGGAGAGAACGAGCAGTACTTC. Translating gives CAGVAGENEQYF.

The V gene is TRBV2, the J gene TRBJ2-7; 9 bases map to TRBD1. Trimming cost V 0 bases and J 6 bases; bases outside gene matches: 18. The CDR3 has 19 amino acids. Germline CDR1 SNHLY, CDR2 FYNNEI. CDR3 sequence (DNA): TGTGCCAGCAGTGAAGCGACGGGACAGGGATCAGCTAGCAAATCCGAGCAGTACTTC. Protein: CASSEATGQGSASKSEQYF. Supplemented by reference TRBV2 and TRBJ2-7, the full variable domain reads EPEVTQTPSHQVTQMGQEVILRCVPISNHLYFYWYRQILGQKVEFLVSFYNNEISEKSEIFDDQFSVERPDGSNFTLKIRSTKLEDSAMYFCASSEATGQGSASKSEQYFGPGTRLTVT.

The chain couples TRBV19 to TRBJ2-3; perhaps TRBD2 as D (6 bases). V was clipped by 4 bases and J by 4 bases, with 15 bases between them. This CDR3 contains 15 residues. Per germline, CDR1 LNHDA and CDR2 SQIVND (reference sequence). The CDR3 protein is CASSSPSVGSDTQYF. CDR3 DNA: TGTGCCAGTAGTAGTCCTAGCGTCGGATCAGATACGCAGTATTTT.

The chain joins TRBV6-5 to TRBJ2-3; 11 nucleotides align to TRBD2. CDR1 is MNHEY, CDR2 SVGAGI, per germline. CDR3 size: 15 residues. V gave up 7 bases and J gave up 1 base; unmatched junction bases: 4. The CDR3 DNA reads as TGTGCCAGCACTGCGACTAGCGGGGGCACAGATACGCAGTATTTT. Protein product: CASTATSGGTDTQYF.

The genes are TRBV5-4 and TRBJ1-1, with a tentative D call TRBD1 (5 bases). CDR1 is SGHNT and CDR2 is YYREEE in the germline V gene (reference sequence). The CDR3 totals 14 residues. V was shortened by 2 bases and J by 1 base, with 9 bases between the two germline ends. The CDR3 nucleotides are TGTGCCAGCAGCTTCGGGGGATCGAACACTGAAGCTTTCTTT. Translating gives CASSFGGSNTEAFF.

The rearrangement joins TRBV20-1 to TRBJ2-3; D not resolved. There are 14 residues in the CDR3. With 6 bases removed from V and 2 bases from J, the gap between germline ends came to 15 bases. Germline assignment: CDR1 DFQATT and CDR2 SNEGSKA (reference sequence). In DNA, the CDR3 is TGCAGTGCGGCCGTAGGGATTTCCACAGATACGCAGTATTTT. It encodes CSAAVGISTDTQYF.

This chain joins TRBV6-2 or TRBV6-3 and TRBJ2-1, with TRBD2 matching 8 bases. Germline values: CDR1 MNHEY, CDR2 SVGEGT. V was clipped by 7 bases and J by 6 bases; unmatched bases: 5. The CDR3 runs 13 residues. In DNA form, the CDR3 reads TGTGCCAGCACAATGGGACTAGTCAATGAGCAGTTCTTC. It codes for CASTMGLVNEQFF.

This clonotype was observed once. The V gene is TRBV7-2, the J gene TRBJ2-7; TRBD2 aligns across 12 bases. With 0 bases clipped from V and 4 bases from J, the junction kept 7 bases outside the gene matches. This CDR3 has 17 amino acids. Germline V gene data show CDR1 as SGHTA and CDR2 as FQGNSA. CDR3 sequence: CASSLARTSGELYEQYF. The CDR3 nucleotides read TGTGCCAGCAGCTTAGCTCGGACTAGCGGGGAGCTATACGAGCAGTACTTC.

The chain has TRBV5-4 and TRBJ2-2, with D possibly being TRBD1 (6 bases). The V and J ends lost 3 bases and 6 bases respectively, with 15 bases between them. Germline lookup yields CDR1 SGHNT and CDR2 YYREEE (reference sequence). The CDR3 length is 15 residues. The CDR3 region has the DNA TGTGCCAGCAGCTCCGAACAGGGAAGGTCCGGGGAGCTGTTTTTT. Amino acid sequence: CASSSEQGRSGELFF.

The rearrangement uses TRBV12-3 or TRBV12-4 and TRBJ1-2; a possible D gene is TRBD1 (5 bases). This CDR3 has 13 residues. Between the trimmed V and J ends, which lost 7 bases and 8 bases, there was a span of 17 bases. The CDR3 nucleotides are TGTGCCAGCAACCTCCCTGGGACGGCCGGCTACACCTTC. This translates into CASNLPGTAGYTF.

The chain combines TRBV9 with TRBJ1-4; D is undetermined. The CDR3 loop spans 15 amino acids. From germline, CDR1 is SGDLS and CDR2 YYNGEE. The V end was cut by 0 bases, the J end by 0 bases, with 6 bases between. The DNA for the CDR3 is TGTGCCAGCAGCGTAGGTGATGCAACTAATGAAAAACTGTTTTTT. This gives the protein CASSVGDATNEKLFF.

The chain uses TRBV19 and TRBJ1-5; 7 bases are shared with TRBD1. In germline, CDR1 is LNHDA, CDR2 SQIVND (reference sequence). There are 14 residues in the CDR3. Trimming took 7 bases from V and 6 from J; bases not matched to a gene: 9. The CDR3 reads CASTPRGVAQPQHF. The CDR3 DNA is TGTGCCAGTACACCCAGGGGGGTTGCTCAGCCCCAGCATTTT.

The chain couples TRBV7-9 to TRBJ2-2; D tentatively fits TRBD1 or TRBD2 (5 bases each). Germline V CDR1 and CDR2: SEHNR, FQNEAQ (reference sequence). V was cut by 4 bases and J by 2 bases, with 11 bases left in between. This CDR3 contains 15 residues. The chain's CDR3 is CASSSGTVNTGELFF. The CDR3 DNA follows: TGTGCCAGCAGCTCCGGGACGGTAAACACCGGGGAGCTGTTTTTT.

The rearrangement uses TRBV9 and TRBJ2-2; TRBD2 matches 13 bases. The CDR3 spans 16 residues. V dropped 6 bases and J dropped 3; count of bases not matched to a gene: 5. Per the germline V gene, CDR1 is SGDLS and CDR2 is YYNGEE. The DNA for the CDR3 is TGTGCCAGCAACGACGGACTAGCGGGAGACACCGGGGAGCTGTTTTTT. Residues: CASNDGLAGDTGELFF.

The chain links TRBV5-1 to TRBJ2-7, with D perhaps TRBD2 (5 bases). V lost 4 bases to trimming and J lost 3 bases, with 23 bases between them. CDR3 length: 17 residues. Germline CDR1 and CDR2: SGHRS and YFSETQ. CDR3 region: CASSPRSVGSTYYEQYF. The DNA for the CDR3 is TGCGCCAGCAGCCCCAGGAGCGTGGGGAGTACGTACTACGAGCAGTACTTC.

This clonotype was detected only once. This chain's CDR3 is CASSYGTGPADEQFF. As DNA, the CDR3 is TGTGCCAGCAGTTACGGGACAGGACCCGCGGATGAGCAGTTCTTC. The chain is built from TRBV6-2 or TRBV6-3 and TRBJ2-1; 8 bases are a match to TRBD1. The length of the CDR3 is 15 residues. With 2 bases clipped from V and 8 bases from J, the junction kept 8 bases outside the gene matches. Per the germline V gene, CDR1 is MNHEY and CDR2 is SVGEGT.